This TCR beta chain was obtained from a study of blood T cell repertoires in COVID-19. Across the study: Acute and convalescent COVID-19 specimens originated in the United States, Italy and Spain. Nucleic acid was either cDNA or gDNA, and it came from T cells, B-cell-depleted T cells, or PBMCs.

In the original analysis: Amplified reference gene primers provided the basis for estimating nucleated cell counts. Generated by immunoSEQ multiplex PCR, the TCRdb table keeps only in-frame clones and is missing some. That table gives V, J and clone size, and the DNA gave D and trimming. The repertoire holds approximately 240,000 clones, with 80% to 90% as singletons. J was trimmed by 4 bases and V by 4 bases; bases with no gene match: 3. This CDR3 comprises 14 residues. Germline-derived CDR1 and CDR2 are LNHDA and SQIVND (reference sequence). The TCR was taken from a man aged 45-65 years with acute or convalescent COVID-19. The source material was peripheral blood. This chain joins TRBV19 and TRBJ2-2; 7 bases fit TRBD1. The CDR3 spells CASSNQGVTGELFF. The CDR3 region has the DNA TGTGCCAGTAGTAATCAGGGGGTCACCGGGGAGCTGTTTTTT.